Below are 24 T cell receptor beta chains sequenced from a single sample in a study of blood T cells in healthy people across ages (dated by TCRdb to between 2014 and 2017). The library came from 5' RACE. TCRdb lists the instrument as Illumina HiSeq 2500. A second roughly 7 to 11 cycle PCR used a sample-barcoded 5' primer and a J-beta primer mix. The public reads were run again by TCRdb, first through fastp at Q25 and then through MiXCR, and only productive beta chains were kept. Identical CDR3 protein sequences are pooled into one entry, listed with their most common genes and DNA. Recorded for this sample are roughly 680,000 distinct CDR3 sequences; roughly half of them occurred a single time. The ten largest clonotypes hold roughly 14% of the sample. Material: blood. The receptor source for this set is an elderly woman in good health.

This clonotype has a count of ten or more. This rearrangement joins TRBV11-1 to TRBJ2-1; weak D call: TRBD2 (6 bases). With 1 base removed from V and 3 bases from J, the gap between germline ends came to 16 bases. The V gene's germline CDR1 is SGHAT and CDR2 FQDESV (reference sequence). This CDR3 spans 17 amino acids. The CDR3 nucleotides read TGTGCCAGCAGCTTAGATATCGGCGGGGTCGGCTACAATGAGCAGTTCTTC. Its protein is CASSLDIGGVGYNEQFF. The full variable domain, in which reference TRBV11-1 and TRBJ2-1 provide the parts outside the CDR3, is EAEVAQSPRYKITEKSQAVAFWCDPISGHATLYWYRQILGQGPELLVQFQDESVVDDSQLPKDRFSAERLKGVDSTLKIQPAELGDSAMYLCASSLDIGGVGYNEQFFGPGTRLTVL.

A word on this clonotype: Possible read error: a much larger clone is one base away. The chain recombines TRBV9 with TRBJ2-5; D may be TRBD1 (6 bases). Germline V gives CDR1 SGDLS, CDR2 YYNGEE. This CDR3 contains 15 residues. CDR3 sequence reads: CVSSVVTTRGETQYF. The CDR3 DNA is TGTGTCAGCAGCGTAGTAACTACCAGGGGAGAGACCCAGTACTTC.

The CDR3 sequence: CAIPGQSSYNEQYF. The CDR3 nucleotides are TGTGCCATCCCGGGACAGAGCTCCTACAATGAGCAGTACTTC. The J gene is TRBJ2-1, the V gene TRBV7-9, with TRBD1 identical over 7 bases. The DNA end is a closer match to TRBJ2-7, so the J assignment may be wrong. The CDR3 has 14 residues. Germline CDR1 SEHNR, CDR2 FQNEAQ (reference sequence).

This chain links TRBV25-1 with TRBJ1-2, with D possibly being TRBD1 (5 bases). Germline CDR1 MGHDK, CDR2 SYGVNS. V was trimmed by 5 bases and J by 6 bases, leaving 13 bases between them. The CDR3 covers 13 residues. The CDR3 here is CASSPGTRDGYTF. In DNA form, the CDR3 reads TGTGCCAGCAGTCCAGGGACCCGGGATGGCTACACCTTC.

About this clonotype itself: This may be a read error, as it is one base from a much larger clone. The CDR3 sequence: CASSLGMPQETQYF. In DNA form, the CDR3 reads TGCGCCAGCAGCTTGGGCATGCCCCAAGAGACCCAGTACTTC. This chain joins TRBV5-1 and TRBJ2-5; D gene unclear. The germline CDR1 and CDR2 sequences are SGHRS and YFSETQ. CDR3 length: 14 residues. V was cut by 0 bases and J by 1 base, with 7 bases left in between.

Worth noting for this clonotype: A read error is possible here, since a much larger clone lies one base away. The CDR3 region has the DNA TGTGCCAGCAGCCAAGAGGGGATAGGGAGGGACACTGAAGCTTTCTTT. Translating it yields CASSQEGIGRDTEAFF. The chain employs TRBV4-2 and TRBJ1-1; D ambiguous. V was trimmed by 0 bases and J by 3 bases, leaving 14 bases between them. Germline loops: CDR1 LGHNA, CDR2 YNFKEQ. CDR3 length: 16 residues.

The chain couples TRBV12-3 or TRBV12-4 to TRBJ1-3; 7 bases agree with TRBD1. The CDR3 runs to 13 residues. V shed 6 bases, J shed 7 bases, and the junction held 6 bases outside the gene matches. CDR3 nucleotide sequence: TGTGCCAGCAGACAGGGGCATGATAACACCATATATTTT. Protein sequence: CASRQGHDNTIYF.

The V call is TRBV6-5, the J call TRBJ2-5; D unclear. The J call is doubtful: the DNA matches TRBJ2-7 better. There are 14 residues in the CDR3. The germline gives CDR1 MNHEY, CDR2 SVGAGI. The CDR3 nucleotides read TGTGCCAGCAGTGACCGAGCAGAAACCTACGAGCAGTACTTC. This gives the protein CASSDRAETYEQYF.

This clonotype was seen only a few times. At one end, the junction sequence differs from germline, possibly due to a read error. The CDR3 nucleotides are TGCGCCAGCAGTTTGGACACCGACATAGCCAAAAACATTCAGTACTTC. The encoded protein is CASSLDTDIAKNIQYF. This chain connects TRBV5-1 to TRBJ2-4; tentatively, D is TRBD1 (5 bases). CDR3 length: 16 residues. Germline CDR1 reads SGHRS; CDR2 reads YFSETQ.

J is TRBJ1-4 and V is TRBV4-1, with D possibly TRBD1 on 6 matching bases. Trimming removed 0 bases at V and 7 bases at J, with 24 bases between. The CDR3 contains 19 residues. Germline CDR1 MGHRA, CDR2 YSYEKL. The CDR3 sequence: CASSQDGRARGGFGEKLFF. For the CDR3, the DNA is TGCGCCAGCAGCCAAGATGGTCGGGCCAGGGGAGGGTTTGGTGAAAAACTGTTTTTT.

This clonotype was counted a few times. The genes are TRBV10-3 and TRBJ1-5; TRBD1 is a possible D gene (6 bases). This CDR3 has 13 amino acids. V was cut by 11 bases and J by 9 bases, with 20 bases left in between. Germline CDR1 and CDR2: ENHRY and SYGVKD. This CDR3 reads CASQGTGHGPQHF. In DNA form, the CDR3 reads TGTGCCTCCCAGGGGACCGGCCACGGGCCCCAGCATTTT.

The chain has TRBV20-1 and TRBJ2-7, with 8 bases aligning to TRBD1. CDR1 DFQATT and CDR2 SNEGSKA come from the germline V gene (reference sequence). This CDR3 is built from 13 residues. Trimming took 2 bases from V and 3 from J; bases not matched to a gene: 3. The CDR3 region is CSARSTGVYEQYF. The DNA of the CDR3 is TGCAGTGCTAGATCGACAGGGGTCTACGAGCAGTACTTC.

Of note for this clonotype: This may be a read error, as it is one base from a much larger clone. The chain couples TRBV6-5 to TRBJ2-5; D gene uncertain. Germline CDR1 MNHEY, CDR2 SVGAGI. With 9 bases removed from V and 11 bases from J, the gap between germline ends came to 19 bases. The CDR3 length is 12 residues. The CDR3 region has the DNA TGTGCCAGAACCACTTACTACAATGAGCAGTACTTC. This sequence encodes CARTTYYNEQYF.

This clonotype came up once. V usage is TRBV6-6 and J usage is TRBJ1-5; no reliable D call. V was cut by 4 bases and J by 0 bases, with 13 bases left in between. The CDR3 is made up of 16 amino acids. Germline V gives CDR1 MNHNY, CDR2 SVGAGI (reference sequence). As DNA, the CDR3 is TGTGCCAGCAGTTCCCGAGATGGCGGTAGCAATCAGCCCCAGCATTTT. This sequence encodes CASSSRDGGSNQPQHF.

Comments on this clonotype: A single base separates this from a much larger clone, so it may be a read error. The rearrangement joins TRBV10-3 to TRBJ2-7; weak D call: TRBD1 (6 bases). The CDR3 spans 13 residues. Germline assignment: CDR1 ENHRY and CDR2 SYGVKD. Between the trimmed V and J ends, which lost 2 bases and 7 bases, there was a span of 12 bases. CDR3 sequence (DNA): TGTGCCATCAGTGAGAAACAGGGCAATGAGCAGTACTTC. Its protein product is CAISEKQGNEQYF.

Worth noting for this clonotype: A read error may be the cause here, since a much bigger clone is one base away. CDR3 protein: CASSSGTLYNEQYF. CDR3 coding DNA: TGTGCCAGCAGTTCCGGGACACTTTACAATGAGCAGTACTTC. This sequence joins TRBV27 and TRBJ2-1; TRBD1 is a possible D gene (6 bases). Matching the DNA end better, TRBJ2-7 makes the J call doubtful. The V gene's germline CDR1 is MNHEY and CDR2 SMNVEV (reference sequence). The CDR3 is made up of 14 amino acids.

A note on this clonotype: A read error is possible here, since a much larger clone lies one base away. The chain employs TRBV7-2 and TRBJ2-1, with 7 bases fitting TRBD1. The J call is uncertain, as TRBJ2-7 better fits the DNA end. The germline V gene encodes CDR1 SGHTA and CDR2 FQGNSA. CDR3 length: 15 amino acids. The CDR3 is CASSDTGVSYNEQYF. CDR3 nucleotide sequence: TGTGCCAGCAGCGACACAGGGGTTTCCTACAATGAGCAGTACTTC.

This rearrangement joins TRBV7-8 to TRBJ2-7; the match to TRBD1 covers 8 bases. The germline V gene encodes CDR1 SGHVS and CDR2 FQNEAQ. The CDR3 runs 16 residues. V lost 5 bases to trimming and J lost 0 bases; unmatched junction nucleotides: 9. The DNA of the CDR3 is TGTGCCAGCAGCCAACACCGACAGGGGAGCTCCTACGAGCAGTACTTC. Residues: CASSQHRQGSSYEQYF.

In the case of this clonotype: One base away lies a much larger clone, so this may be a sequencing read error. The V and J genes are TRBV6-5 and TRBJ1-2, with D possibly being TRBD1 (5 bases). The length of the CDR3 is 13 residues. Germline CDR1 reads MNHEY; CDR2 reads SVGAGI. V shed 0 bases and J shed 8 bases, with 10 bases lying between them. The CDR3, as DNA: TGTGCCAGCAGTTACTCAGGCAGGGACGGCTACACCTTC. It is translated as CASSYSGRDGYTF.

At least ten counts were recorded for this clonotype. The chain links TRBV3-1 to TRBJ1-2; D unclear. V dropped 0 bases and J dropped 6 bases, with 5 bases sitting between them. This CDR3 has 12 residues. Per germline, CDR1 LGHDT and CDR2 YNNKEL (reference sequence). The CDR3: CASSQDTHGYTF. DNA of the CDR3: TGTGCCAGCAGCCAAGATACGCATGGCTACACCTTC.

This clonotype was seen more than once but under ten times. This rearrangement joins TRBV18 to TRBJ2-5; 7 nucleotides match TRBD1. CDR3 length: 15 residues. J gave up 11 bases and V 4 bases, and 16 bases lay outside the gene matches. The germline gives CDR1 KGHSH, CDR2 LQKENI. The CDR3: CASSRGENRLGQQYF. The CDR3 nucleotides read TGTGCCAGCTCACGAGGAGAAAACAGGTTGGGACAGCAGTACTTC.

This clonotype was counted at least ten times. V usage is TRBV12-3 or TRBV12-4 and J usage is TRBJ2-6, with D unclear. The CDR3 runs 15 residues. Trimming left V 2 bases short and J 0 bases short, with 5 bases between. CDR3 sequence: CASSLSGSGANVLTF. CDR3 in DNA: TGTGCCAGCAGTTTATCCGGCTCTGGGGCCAACGTCCTGACTTTC.

V gene TRBV5-1 combines with J gene TRBJ1-5; possibly TRBD1 for D (6 bases). V was cut by 2 bases and J by 1 base, with 10 bases left in between. The CDR3 loop spans 15 amino acids. Germline V CDR1 and CDR2: SGHRS, YFSETQ. CDR3 bases: TGCGCCAGCAGCTTAACAGGGATAAGCAATCAGCCCCAGCATTTT. Translation: CASSLTGISNQPQHF.

This clonotype was counted a few times. The chain carries TRBV7-9 and TRBJ1-5; a possible D gene is TRBD1 (5 bases). The V and J ends lost 0 bases and 4 bases respectively, with 22 bases between them. The V gene's germline CDR1 is SEHNR and CDR2 FQNEAQ (reference sequence). The CDR3 spans 19 residues. CDR3 region: CASSLAVTRRRQLNQPQHF. CDR3 nucleotide sequence: TGTGCCAGCAGCTTAGCGGTAACCCGTCGGCGACAGCTGAATCAGCCCCAGCATTTT.